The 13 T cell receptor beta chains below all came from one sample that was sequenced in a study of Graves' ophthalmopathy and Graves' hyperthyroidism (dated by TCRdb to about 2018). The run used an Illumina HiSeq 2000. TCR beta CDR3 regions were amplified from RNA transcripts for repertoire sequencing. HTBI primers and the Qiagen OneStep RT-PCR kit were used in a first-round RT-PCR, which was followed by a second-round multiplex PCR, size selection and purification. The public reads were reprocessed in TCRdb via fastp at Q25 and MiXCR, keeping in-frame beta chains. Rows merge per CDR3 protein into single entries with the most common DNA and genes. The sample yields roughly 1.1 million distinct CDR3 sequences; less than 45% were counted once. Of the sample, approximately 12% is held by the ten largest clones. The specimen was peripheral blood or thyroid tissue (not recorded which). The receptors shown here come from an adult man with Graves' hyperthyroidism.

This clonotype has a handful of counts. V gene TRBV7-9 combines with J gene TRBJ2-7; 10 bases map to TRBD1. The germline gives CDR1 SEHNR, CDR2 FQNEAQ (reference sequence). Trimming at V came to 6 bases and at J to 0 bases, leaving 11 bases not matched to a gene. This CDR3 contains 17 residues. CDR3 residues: CASSPTGGLRSSYEQYF. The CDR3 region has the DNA TGTGCCAGCAGTCCGACAGGGGGCCTCCGAAGCTCCTACGAGCAGTACTTC.

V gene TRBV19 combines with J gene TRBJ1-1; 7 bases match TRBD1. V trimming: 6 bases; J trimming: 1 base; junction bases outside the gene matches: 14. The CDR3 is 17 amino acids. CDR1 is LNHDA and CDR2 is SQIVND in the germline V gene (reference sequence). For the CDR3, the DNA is TGTGCCAGTAGCCTACAGGGGCTGAACGTCCAGAACACTGAAGCTTTCTTT. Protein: CASSLQGLNVQNTEAFF.

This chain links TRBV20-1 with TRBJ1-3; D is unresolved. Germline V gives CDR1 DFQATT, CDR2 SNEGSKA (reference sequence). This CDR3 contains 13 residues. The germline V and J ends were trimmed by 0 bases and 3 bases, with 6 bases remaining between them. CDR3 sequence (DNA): TGCAGTGCTAGAGAGGGGATTGGAAACACCATATATTTT. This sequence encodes CSAREGIGNTIYF.

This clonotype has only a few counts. CDR3 region: CASSEAGGFNSPLHF. The CDR3 DNA follows: TGTGCCAGCAGTGAAGCGGGGGGGTTTAATTCACCCCTCCACTTT. The chain recombines TRBV6-6 with TRBJ1-6; D possibly corresponds to TRBD1 (5 bases). This CDR3 spans 15 amino acids. Trimming took 5 bases from V and 6 from J, leaving 14 bases between them. The germline gives CDR1 MNHNY, CDR2 SVGAGI (reference sequence).

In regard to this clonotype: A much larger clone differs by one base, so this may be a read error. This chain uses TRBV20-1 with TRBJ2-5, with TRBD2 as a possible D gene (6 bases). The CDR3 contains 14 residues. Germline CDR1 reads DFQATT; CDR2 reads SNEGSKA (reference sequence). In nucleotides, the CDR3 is TGCAGTGCTGGAGATGGAGGGACGGCGGGGTCCCAGTACTTC. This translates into CSAGDGGTAGSQYF.

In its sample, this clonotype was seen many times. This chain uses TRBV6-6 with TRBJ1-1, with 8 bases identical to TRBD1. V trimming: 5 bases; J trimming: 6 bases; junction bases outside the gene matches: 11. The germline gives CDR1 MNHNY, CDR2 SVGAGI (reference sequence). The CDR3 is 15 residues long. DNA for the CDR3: TGTGCCAGCAGTCCCCTAGGACAGGGACCGTCTGAAGCTTTCTTT. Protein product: CASSPLGQGPSEAFF.

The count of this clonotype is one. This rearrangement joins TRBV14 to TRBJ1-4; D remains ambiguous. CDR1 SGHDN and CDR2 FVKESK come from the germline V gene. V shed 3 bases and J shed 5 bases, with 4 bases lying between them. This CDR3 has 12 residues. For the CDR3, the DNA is TGTGCCAGCAGCCAGGCGAATGAAAAACTGTTTTTT. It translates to CASSQANEKLFF.

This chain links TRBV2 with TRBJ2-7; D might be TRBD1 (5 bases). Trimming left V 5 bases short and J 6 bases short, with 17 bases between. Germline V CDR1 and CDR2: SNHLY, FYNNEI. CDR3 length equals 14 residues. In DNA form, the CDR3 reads TGTGCCAGCAGTTTATCACGCAGGGCTGGCGAGCAGTACTTC. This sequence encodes CASSLSRRAGEQYF.

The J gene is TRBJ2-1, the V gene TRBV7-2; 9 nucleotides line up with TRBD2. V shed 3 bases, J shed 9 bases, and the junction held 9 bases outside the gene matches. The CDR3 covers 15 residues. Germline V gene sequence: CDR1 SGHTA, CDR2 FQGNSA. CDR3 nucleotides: TGTGCCAGCAGCTTTGGAGCGGGGGGATTTGGTGAGCAGTTCTTC. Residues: CASSFGAGGFGEQFF.

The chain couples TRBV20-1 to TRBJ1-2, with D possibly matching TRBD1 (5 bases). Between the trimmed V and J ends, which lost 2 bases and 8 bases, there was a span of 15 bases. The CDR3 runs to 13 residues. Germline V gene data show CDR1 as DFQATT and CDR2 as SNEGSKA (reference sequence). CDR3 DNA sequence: TGCAGTGCTAGAATGCAGGGCTCCTACGGCTACACCTTC. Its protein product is CSARMQGSYGYTF.

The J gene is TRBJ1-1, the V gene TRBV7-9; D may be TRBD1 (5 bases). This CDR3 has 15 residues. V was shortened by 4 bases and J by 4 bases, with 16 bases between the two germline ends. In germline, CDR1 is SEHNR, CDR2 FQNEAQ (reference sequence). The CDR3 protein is CASSSTWGGGTEAFF. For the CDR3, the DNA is TGTGCCAGCAGCTCAACTTGGGGTGGGGGCACTGAAGCTTTCTTT.

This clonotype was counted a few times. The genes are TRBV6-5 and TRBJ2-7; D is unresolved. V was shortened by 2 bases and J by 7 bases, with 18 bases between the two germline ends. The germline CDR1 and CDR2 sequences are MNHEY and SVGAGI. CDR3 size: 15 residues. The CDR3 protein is CASSYTHRKLREQYF. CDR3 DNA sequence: TGTGCCAGCAGTTACACACACAGAAAATTAAGGGAGCAGTACTTC.

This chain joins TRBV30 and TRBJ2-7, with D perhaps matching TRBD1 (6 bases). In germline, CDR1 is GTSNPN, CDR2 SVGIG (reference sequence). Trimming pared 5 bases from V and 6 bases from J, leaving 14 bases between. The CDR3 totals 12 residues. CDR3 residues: CAWSSGAPEQYF. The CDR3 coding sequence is TGTGCCTGGTCGTCAGGGGCCCCCGAGCAGTACTTC. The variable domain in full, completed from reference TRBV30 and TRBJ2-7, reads SQTIHQWPATLVQPVGSPLSLECTVEGTSNPNLYWYRQAAGRGLQLLFYSVGIGQISSEVPQNLSASRPQDRQFILSSKKLLLSDSGFYLCAWSSGAPEQYFGPGTRLTVT.